This TCR beta chain was observed in a study of T cells in Graves' hyperthyroidism and ophthalmopathy. Findings of the study overall: Median prediction lead before ophthalmopathy onset was 6.5 to 7 months with the model.

Trimming cost V 2 bases and J 5 bases, with 15 bases left between them. The CDR3 sequence is 16 residues long. Germline loops: CDR1 KGHDR, CDR2 SFDVKD. This clonotype was detected only a few times. As yet, its antigen is unknown. Participants, patients aged 18 to 65, had newly diagnosed hyperthyroidism with a duration under 2 months. Orbital computed tomography, thyroid ultrasound, serum thyroxine and TRAb, and clinical symptoms together informed the diagnoses. The PBMCs studied were ones that came from roughly 9.1 ml fresh peripheral blood. Template material for amplifying TCR beta CDR3 regions consisted of RNA transcripts. TCR CDR3 regions were first amplified by RT-PCR with HTBI primers. TCRdb fed the multiplex PCR reads into MiXCR, producing one record per CDR3 protein. The table has about 740,000 distinct CDR3 sequences, around 15% seen once.

The sequencing input was blood. The TCR sequence derives from a young woman with Graves' hyperthyroidism. This chain uses TRBV24-1 with TRBJ1-5; tentative D call: TRBD1 (6 bases). CDR3 region: CATSDSQGLSDQPQHF. CDR3 coding DNA: TGTGCCACCAGTGATTCACAGGGCCTAAGCGATCAGCCCCAGCATTTT.